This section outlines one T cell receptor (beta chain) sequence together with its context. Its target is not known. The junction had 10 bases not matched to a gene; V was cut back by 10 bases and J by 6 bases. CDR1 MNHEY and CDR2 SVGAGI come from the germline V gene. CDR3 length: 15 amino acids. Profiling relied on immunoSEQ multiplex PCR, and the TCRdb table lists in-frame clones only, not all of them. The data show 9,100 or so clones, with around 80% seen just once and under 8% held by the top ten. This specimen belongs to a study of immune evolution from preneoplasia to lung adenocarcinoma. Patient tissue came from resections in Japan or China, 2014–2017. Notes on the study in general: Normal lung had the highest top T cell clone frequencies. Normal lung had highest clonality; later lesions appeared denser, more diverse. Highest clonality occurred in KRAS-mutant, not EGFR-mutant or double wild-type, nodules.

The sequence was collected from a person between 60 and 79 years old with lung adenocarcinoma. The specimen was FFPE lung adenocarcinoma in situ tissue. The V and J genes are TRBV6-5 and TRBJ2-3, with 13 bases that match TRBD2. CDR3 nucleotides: TGTGCCACCAGAACTAGCGGGGGGGCTTTCGATACGCAGTATTTT. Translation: CATRTSGGAFDTQYF.